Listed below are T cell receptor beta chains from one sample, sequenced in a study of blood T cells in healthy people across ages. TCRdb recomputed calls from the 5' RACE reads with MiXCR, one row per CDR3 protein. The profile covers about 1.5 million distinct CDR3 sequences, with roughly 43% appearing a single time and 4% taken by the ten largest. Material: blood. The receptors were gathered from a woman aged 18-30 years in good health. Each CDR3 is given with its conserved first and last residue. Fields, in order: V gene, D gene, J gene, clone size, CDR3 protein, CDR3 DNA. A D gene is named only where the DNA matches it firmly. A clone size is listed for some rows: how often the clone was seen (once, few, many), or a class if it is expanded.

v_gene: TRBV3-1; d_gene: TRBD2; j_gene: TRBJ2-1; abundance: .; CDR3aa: CASSQALAGGRNEQFF; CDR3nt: TGTGCCAGCAGCCAAGCCCTAGCGGGAGGCCGGAATGAGCAGTTCTTC
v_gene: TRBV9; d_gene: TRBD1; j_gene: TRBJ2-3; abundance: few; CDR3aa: CASSDIRDRGRDTQYF; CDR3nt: TGTGCCAGCAGCGACATCCGGGACAGGGGGCGCGATACGCAGTATTTT
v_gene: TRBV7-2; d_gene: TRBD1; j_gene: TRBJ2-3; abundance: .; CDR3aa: CASSLFGQATDTQYF; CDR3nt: TGTGCCAGCAGCTTATTCGGACAGGCCACAGATACGCAGTATTTT
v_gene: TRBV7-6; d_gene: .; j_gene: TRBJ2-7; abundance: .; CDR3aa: CASSLGLGSHEQYF; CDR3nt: TGTGCCAGCAGCTTAGGTTTGGGCTCCCACGAGCAGTACTTC
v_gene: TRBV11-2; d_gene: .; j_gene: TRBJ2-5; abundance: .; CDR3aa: CASSLVRGTIETQYF; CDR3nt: TGTGCCAGCAGCTTAGTTCGGGGGACGATAGAGACCCAGTACTTC
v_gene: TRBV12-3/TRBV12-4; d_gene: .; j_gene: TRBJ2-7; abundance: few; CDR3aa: CASSPWSRSYEQYF; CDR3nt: TGTGCCAGCAGTCCTTGGAGCCGCTCCTACGAGCAGTACTTC
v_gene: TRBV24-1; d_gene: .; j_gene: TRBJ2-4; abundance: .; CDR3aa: CATSDLKKRRAPSKNIQYF; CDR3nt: TGTGCCACCAGTGATTTAAAAAAGAGGAGGGCGCCCTCGAAAAACATTCAGTACTTC
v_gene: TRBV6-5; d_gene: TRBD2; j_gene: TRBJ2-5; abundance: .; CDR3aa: CASSWGGNEQYF; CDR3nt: TGTGCCAGCAGTTGGGGGGGGAATGAGCAGTACTTC
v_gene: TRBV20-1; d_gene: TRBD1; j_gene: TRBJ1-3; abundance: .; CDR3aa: CSAPRATGGGNTIYF; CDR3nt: TGCAGTGCTCCCCGGGCGACAGGGGGCGGAAACACCATATATTTT
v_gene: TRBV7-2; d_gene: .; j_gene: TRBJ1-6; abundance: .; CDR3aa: CASSLVNRGLHF; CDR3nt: TGTGCCAGCAGCTTAGTGAACCGGGGGCTCCACTTT
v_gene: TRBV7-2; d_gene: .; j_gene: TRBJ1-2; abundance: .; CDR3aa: CASSQSVGLTNYGYTF; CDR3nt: TGTGCCAGCAGTCAGTCGGTCGGCCTTACTAACTATGGCTACACCTTC
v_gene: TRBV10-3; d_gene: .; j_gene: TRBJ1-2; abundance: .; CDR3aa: CAISEYANKANYGYTF; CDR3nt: TGTGCCATCAGTGAGTACGCTAACAAAGCTAACTATGGCTACACCTTC
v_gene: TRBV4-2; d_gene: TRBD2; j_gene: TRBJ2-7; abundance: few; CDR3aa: CASSQSPGTSFGEQYF; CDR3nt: TGTGCCAGCAGCCAAAGTCCCGGGACTAGTTTTGGCGAGCAGTACTTC
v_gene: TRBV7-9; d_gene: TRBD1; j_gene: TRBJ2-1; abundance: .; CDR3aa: CTSSLYRGRNEQFF; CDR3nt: TGTACCAGCAGCTTATACAGGGGACGCAATGAGCAGTTCTTC
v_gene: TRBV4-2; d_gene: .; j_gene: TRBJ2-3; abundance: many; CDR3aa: CASSQDAGGTDTQYF; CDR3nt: TGTGCCAGCAGCCAAGATGCAGGGGGCACAGATACGCAGTATTTT
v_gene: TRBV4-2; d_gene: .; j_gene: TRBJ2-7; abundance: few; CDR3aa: CASSRRPVGSSYEQYF; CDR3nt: TGTGCCAGCAGCCGCCGACCGGTAGGGAGCTCCTACGAGCAGTACTTC
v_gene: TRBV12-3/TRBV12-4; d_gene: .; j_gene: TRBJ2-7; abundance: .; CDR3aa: CASGYMMEYEQYF; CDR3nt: TGTGCCAGCGGTTACATGATGGAATACGAGCAGTACTTC
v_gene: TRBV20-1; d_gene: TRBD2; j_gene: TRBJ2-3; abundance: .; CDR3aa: CSANLAGATDTQYF; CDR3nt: TGCAGTGCTAACCTAGCGGGGGCCACAGATACGCAGTATTTT
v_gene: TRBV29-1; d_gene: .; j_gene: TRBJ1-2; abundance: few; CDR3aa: CSLLGGRDEYGYTF; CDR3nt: TGCAGCCTCCTGGGGGGAAGGGACGAGTATGGCTACACCTTC
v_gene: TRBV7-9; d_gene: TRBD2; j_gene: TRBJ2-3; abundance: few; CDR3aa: CASSLALAGVFGTDTQYF; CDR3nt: TGTGCCAGCAGCTTAGCATTAGCGGGAGTTTTTGGCACAGATACGCAGTATTTT